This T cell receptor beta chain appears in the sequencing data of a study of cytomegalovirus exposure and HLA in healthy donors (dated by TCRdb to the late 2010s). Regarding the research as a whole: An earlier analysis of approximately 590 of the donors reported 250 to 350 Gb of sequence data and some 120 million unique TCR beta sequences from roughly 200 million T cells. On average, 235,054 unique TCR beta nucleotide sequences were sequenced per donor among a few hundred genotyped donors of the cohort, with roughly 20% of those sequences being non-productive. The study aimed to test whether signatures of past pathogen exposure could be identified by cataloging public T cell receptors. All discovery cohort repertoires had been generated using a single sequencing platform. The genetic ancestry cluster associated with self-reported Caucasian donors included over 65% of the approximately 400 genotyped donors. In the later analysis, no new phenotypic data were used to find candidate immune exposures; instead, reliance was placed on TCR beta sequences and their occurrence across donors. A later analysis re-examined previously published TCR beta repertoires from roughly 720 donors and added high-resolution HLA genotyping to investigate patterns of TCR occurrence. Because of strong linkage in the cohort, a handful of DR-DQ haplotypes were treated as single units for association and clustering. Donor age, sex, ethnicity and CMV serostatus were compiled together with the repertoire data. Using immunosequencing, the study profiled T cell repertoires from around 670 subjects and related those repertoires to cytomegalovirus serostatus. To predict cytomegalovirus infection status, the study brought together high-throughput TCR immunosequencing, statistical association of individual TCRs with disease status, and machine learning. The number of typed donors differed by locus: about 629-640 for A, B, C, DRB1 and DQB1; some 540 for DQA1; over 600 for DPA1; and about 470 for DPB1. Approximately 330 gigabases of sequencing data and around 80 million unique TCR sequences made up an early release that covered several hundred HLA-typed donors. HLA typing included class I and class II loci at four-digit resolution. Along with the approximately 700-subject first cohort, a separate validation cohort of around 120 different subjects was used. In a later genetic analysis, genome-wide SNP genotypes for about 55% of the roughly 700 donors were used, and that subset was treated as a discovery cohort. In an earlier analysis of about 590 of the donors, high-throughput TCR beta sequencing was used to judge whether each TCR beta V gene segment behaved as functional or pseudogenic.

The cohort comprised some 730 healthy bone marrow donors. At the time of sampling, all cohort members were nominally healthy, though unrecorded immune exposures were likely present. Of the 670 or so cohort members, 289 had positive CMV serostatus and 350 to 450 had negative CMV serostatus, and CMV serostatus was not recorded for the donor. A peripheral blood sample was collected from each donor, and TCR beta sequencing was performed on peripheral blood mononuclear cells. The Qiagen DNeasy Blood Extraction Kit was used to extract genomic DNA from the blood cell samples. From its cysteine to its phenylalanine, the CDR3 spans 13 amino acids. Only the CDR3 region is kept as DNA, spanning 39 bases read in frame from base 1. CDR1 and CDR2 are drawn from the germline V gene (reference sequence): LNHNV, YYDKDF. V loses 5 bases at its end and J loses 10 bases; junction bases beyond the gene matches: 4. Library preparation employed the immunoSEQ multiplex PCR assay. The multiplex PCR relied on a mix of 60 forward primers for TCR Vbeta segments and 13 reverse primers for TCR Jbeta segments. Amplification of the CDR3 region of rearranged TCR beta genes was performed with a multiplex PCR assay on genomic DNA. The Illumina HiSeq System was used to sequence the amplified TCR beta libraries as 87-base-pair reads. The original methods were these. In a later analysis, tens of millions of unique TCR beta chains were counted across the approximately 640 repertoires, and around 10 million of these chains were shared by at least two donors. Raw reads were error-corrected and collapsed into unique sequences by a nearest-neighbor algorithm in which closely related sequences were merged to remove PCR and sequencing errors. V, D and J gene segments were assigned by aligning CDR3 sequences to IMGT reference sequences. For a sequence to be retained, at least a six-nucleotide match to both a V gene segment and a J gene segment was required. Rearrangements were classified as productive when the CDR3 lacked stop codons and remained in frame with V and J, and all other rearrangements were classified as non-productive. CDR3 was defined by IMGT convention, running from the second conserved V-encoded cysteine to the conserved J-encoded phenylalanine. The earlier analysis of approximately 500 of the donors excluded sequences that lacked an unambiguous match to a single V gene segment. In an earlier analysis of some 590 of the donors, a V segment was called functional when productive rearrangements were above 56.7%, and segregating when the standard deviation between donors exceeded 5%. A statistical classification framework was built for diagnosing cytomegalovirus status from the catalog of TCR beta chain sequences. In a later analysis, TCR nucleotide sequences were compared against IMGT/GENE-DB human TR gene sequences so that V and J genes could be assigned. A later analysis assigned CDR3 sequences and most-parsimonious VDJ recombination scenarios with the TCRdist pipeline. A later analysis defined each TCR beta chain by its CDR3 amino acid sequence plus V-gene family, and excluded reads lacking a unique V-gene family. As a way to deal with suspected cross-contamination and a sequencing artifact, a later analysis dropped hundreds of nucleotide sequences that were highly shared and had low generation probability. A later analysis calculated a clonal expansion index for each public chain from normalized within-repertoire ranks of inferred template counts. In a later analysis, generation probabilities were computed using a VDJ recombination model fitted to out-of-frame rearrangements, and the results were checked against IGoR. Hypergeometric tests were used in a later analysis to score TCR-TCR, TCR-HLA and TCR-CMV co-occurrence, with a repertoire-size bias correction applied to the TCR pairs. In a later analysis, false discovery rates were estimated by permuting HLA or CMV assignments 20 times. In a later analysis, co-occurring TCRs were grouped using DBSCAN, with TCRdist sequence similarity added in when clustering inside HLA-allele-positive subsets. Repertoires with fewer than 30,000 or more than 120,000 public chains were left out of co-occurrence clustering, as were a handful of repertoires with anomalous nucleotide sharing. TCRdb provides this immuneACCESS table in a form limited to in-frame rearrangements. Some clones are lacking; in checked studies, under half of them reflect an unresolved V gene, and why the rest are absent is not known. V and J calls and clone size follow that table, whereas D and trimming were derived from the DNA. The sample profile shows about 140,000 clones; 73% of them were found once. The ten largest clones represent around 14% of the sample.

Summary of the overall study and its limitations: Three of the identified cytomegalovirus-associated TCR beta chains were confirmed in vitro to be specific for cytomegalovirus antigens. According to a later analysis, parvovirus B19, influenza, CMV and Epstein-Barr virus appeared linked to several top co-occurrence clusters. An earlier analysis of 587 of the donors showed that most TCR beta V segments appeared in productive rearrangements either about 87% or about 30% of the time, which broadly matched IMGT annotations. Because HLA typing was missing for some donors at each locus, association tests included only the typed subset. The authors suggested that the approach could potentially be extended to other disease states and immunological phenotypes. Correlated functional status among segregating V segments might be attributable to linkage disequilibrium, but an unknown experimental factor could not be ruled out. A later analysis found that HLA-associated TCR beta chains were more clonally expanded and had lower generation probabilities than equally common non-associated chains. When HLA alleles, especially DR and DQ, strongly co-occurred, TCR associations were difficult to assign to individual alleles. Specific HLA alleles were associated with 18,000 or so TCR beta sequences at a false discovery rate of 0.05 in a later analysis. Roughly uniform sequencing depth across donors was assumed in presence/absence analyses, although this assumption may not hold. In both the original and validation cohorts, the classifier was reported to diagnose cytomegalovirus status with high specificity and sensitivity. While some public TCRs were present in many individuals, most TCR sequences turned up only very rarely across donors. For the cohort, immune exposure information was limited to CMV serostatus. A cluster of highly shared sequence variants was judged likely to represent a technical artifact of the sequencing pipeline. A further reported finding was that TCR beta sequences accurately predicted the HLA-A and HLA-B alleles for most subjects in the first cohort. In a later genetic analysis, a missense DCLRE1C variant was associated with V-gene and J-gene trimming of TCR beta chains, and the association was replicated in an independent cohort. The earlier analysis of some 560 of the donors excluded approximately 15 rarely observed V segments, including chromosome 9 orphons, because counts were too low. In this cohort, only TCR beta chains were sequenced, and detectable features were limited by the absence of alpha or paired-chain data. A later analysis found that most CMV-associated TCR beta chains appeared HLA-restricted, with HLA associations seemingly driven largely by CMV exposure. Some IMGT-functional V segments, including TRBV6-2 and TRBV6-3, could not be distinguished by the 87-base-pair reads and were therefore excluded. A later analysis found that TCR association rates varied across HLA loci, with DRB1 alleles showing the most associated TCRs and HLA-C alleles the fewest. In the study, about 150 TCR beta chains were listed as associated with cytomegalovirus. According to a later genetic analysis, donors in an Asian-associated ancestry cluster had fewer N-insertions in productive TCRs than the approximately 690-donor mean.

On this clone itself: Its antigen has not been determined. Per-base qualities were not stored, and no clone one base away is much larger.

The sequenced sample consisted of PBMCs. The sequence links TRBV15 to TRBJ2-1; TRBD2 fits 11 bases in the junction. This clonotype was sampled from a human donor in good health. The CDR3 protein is CATSLSGGGEQFF. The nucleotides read TGTGCCACCAGCCTTAGCGGGGGGGGCGAGCAGTTCTTC. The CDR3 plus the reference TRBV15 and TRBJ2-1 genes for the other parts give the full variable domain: DAMVIQNPRYQVTQFGKPVTLSCSQTLNHNVMYWYQQKSSQAPKLLFHYYDKDFNNEADTPDNFQSRRPNTSFCFLDIRSPGLGDTAMYLCATSLSGGGEQFFGPGTRLTVL.